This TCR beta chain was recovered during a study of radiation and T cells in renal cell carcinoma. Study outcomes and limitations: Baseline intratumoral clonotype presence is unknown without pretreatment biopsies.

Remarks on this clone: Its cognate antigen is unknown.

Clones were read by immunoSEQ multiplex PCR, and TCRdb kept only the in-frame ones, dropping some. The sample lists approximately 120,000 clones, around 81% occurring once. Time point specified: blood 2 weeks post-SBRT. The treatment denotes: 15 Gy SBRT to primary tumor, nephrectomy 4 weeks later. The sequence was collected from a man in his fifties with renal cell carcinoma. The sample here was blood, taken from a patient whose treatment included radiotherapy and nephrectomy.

CDR3: CASRILAGEGNEQFF. As DNA, the CDR3 is TGTGCCAGCAGAATCCTAGCGGGCGAGGGCAATGAGCAGTTCTTC. The rearrangement uses TRBV6-1 and TRBJ2-1; 8 bases are a match to TRBD2. V shed 6 bases and J 6 bases; nucleotides not matched to a gene: 10. The CDR3 is 15 amino acids. Germline CDR1 MNHNS, CDR2 SASEGT.